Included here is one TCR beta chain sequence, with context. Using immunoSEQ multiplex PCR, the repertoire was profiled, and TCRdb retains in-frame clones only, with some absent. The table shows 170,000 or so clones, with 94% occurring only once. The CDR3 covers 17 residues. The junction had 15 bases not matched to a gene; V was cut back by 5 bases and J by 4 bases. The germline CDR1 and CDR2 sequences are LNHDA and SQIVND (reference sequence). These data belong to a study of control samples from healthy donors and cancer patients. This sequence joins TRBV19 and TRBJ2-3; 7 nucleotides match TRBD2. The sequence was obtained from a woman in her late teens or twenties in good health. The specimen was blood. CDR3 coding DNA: TGTGCCAGTAGTCCCCCCCTGCGGGCGGGAGTGGCAGATACGCAGTATTTT. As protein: CASSPPLRAGVADTQYF. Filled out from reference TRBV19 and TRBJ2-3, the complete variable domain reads DGGITQSPKYLFRKEGQNVTLSCEQNLNHDAMYWYRQDPGQGLRLIYYSQIVNDFQKGDIAEGYSVSREKKESFPLTVTSAQKNPTAFYLCASSPPLRAGVADTQYFGPGTRLTVL.